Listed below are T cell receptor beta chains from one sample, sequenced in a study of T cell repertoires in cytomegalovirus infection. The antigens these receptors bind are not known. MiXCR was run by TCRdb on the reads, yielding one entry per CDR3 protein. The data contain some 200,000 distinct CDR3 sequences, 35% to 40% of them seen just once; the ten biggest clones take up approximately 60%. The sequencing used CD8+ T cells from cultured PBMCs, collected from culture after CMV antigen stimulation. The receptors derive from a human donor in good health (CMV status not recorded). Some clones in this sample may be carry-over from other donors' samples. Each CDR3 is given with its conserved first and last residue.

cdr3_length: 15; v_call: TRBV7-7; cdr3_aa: CASSLTSGGVETQYF
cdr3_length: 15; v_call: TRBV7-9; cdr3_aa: CASSFAGTTGDEQFF
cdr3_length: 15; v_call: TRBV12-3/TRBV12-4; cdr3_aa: CASSPSSGRAVEQYF
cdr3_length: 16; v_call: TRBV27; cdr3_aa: CASSSTRTGLIYEQYF
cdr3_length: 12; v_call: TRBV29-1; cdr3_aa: CSATGNPGELFF
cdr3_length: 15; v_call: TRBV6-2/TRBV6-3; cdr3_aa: CASSYGDRGNTEAFF
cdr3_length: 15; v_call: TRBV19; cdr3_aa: CASSPREGNPYGYTF
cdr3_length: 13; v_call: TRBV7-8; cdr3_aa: CASSLRGIDTQYF
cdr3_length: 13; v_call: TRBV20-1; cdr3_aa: CSVLPTGPTEAFF
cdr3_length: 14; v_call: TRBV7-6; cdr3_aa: CASSPGTGINEQFF
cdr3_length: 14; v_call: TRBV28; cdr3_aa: CASSLSGRTDTQYF
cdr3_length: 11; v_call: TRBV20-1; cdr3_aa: CSARNTGEAFF
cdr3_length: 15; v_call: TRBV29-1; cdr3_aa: CSGSGGTSGSYEQYF
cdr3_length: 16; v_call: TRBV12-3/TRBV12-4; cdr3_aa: CASSPEGVSYTYEQYF
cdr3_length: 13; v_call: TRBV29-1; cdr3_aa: CSVLTGGITEAFF
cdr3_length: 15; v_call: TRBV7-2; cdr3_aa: CASSLDSVMGNEQFF
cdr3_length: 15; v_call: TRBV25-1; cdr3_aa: CASSGSTGIEYGYTF
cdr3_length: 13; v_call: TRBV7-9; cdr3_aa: CASAIGGFDEQYF
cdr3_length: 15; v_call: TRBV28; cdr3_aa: CASSERGGSNQPQHF
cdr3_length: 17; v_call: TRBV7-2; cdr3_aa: CASSDLGQSEAPYEQYF
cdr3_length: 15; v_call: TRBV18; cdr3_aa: CASSPLAGQNTEAFF
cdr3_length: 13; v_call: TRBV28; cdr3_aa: CASRPQGGNEQFF
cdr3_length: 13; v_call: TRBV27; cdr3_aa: CASRYDIGSEAFF
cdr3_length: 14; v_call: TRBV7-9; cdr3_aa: CASSPRLSAYEQYF
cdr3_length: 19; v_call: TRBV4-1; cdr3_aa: CASSLRSDSGRAIYNEQFF
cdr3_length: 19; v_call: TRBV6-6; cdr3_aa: CASSYSAPGTGDRYNEQFF
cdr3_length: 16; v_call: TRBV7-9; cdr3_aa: CASSPSGQGRDTEAFF
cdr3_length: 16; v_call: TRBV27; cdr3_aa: CASSPSAGGIHNEQFF
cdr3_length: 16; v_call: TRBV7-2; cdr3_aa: CASSLYGGSSYNEQFF
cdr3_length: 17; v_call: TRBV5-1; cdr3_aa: CASSIRLEGGSGNEQFF
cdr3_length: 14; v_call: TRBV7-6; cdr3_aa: CASSFSRLLDTIYF
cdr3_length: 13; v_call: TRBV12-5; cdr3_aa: CASGLPPGQEQFF
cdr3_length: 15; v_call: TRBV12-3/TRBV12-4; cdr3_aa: CASSSGTGGGNEQFF
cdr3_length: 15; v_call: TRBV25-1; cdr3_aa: CASSAPGLLVDTQYF
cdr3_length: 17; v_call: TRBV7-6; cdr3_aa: CASSLDKSGATNEKLFF
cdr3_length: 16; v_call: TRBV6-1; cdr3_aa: CASSEDPEGGAYEQYF
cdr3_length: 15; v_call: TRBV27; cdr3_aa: CASSLRTSGDNEQFF
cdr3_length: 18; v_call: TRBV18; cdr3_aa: CASSPTSSAGGLFNEQFF
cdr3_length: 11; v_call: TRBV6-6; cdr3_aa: CARRGRVEQYF
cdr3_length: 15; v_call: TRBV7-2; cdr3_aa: CASSTRQGTNTEAFF
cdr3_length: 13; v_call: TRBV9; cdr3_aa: CASSSGQSGELFF
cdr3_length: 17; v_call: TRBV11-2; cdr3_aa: CASSYYISRGEESEQFF
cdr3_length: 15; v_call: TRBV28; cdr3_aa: CASSSGTGNNQPQHF
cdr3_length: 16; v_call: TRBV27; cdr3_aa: CASSSGAGGPGDTQYF
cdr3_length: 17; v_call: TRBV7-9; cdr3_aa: CASSPWTSGPASYEQYF
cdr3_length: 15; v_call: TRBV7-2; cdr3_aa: CASSLPRSFTGELFF
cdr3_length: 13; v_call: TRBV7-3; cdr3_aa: CASSPDKGNEQFF
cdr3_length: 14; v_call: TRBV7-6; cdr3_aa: CASSSGRPTYGYTF